The table lists the clone carrying this T cell receptor beta chain with a few counts. Antigen unknown. This CDR3 has 15 amino acids. Germline CDR1 is SNHLY and CDR2 is FYNNEI. Deletions cut 5 bases from V and 2 bases from J, with 13 bases between. The sample is drawn from a study of early T cells in non-severe SARS-CoV-2 infection. Overall study: RNA in bulk from unsorted whole blood was sequenced, and chains were unpaired. Broader study findings: Matching against VDJdb likely underestimated virus-specific expansions, favoring anti-spike CD8.

cDNA molecules, individually, were tagged with unique molecular identifiers. TCRdb redid the calling of the 5' RACE reads with MiXCR, one entry per CDR3 protein. The sample holds tens of thousands of distinct CDR3 sequences, around 16% seen once. Source: whole blood, taken at baseline. The J gene is TRBJ2-1, the V gene TRBV2; D gene ambiguous. The receptor was isolated from an adult who was a healthcare worker with PCR-confirmed SARS-CoV-2 infection or an uninfected control (not recorded which). CDR3 in amino acids: CASSSRTPPYNEQFF. The CDR3 bases are TGTGCCAGCAGTTCGAGGACCCCCCCCTACAATGAGCAGTTCTTC.